Each of the 20 T cell receptor beta chains below was sequenced from the same sample in a study of T cell changes during pregnancy in multiple sclerosis. Clones were read by immunoSEQ multiplex PCR, and TCRdb kept only the in-frame ones, dropping some. Of roughly 73,000 clones in the sample, 90% to 95% are singletons; the top ten hold 2.1%. The starting material was peripheral blood, obtained in the second trimester of pregnancy. The receptors were gathered from a female donor in good health, enrolled as a control in a pregnancy study.

The J gene is TRBJ2-7, the V gene TRBV10-3; D is unclear. CDR1 and CDR2 from the germline V gene are ENHRY and SYGVKD. V was cut by 3 bases and J by 6 bases, with 9 bases left in between. The CDR3 consists of 12 residues. CDR3 in DNA: TGTGCCATCAGTGACACGCACGGCGAGCAGTACTTC. This encodes CAISDTHGEQYF.

The CDR3 nucleotides read TGTGCCAGCAGAGGGGGCTGGGAAGATACGCAGTATTTT. This gives the protein CASRGGWEDTQYF. This chain connects TRBV28 to TRBJ2-3, with 7 bases matching TRBD1. The CDR3 consists of 13 residues. The ends lost 6 bases at V and 5 bases at J; junction bases unmatched: 5. Per germline, CDR1 MDHEN and CDR2 SYDVKM.

This rearrangement joins TRBV28 to TRBJ2-7; TRBD1 aligns across 8 bases. The CDR3 spans 15 residues. J was trimmed by 2 bases and V by 5 bases; bases with no gene match: 8. Germline V CDR1 and CDR2: MDHEN, SYDVKM. The CDR3 loop is CASSPGTGEAYEQYF. CDR3 DNA: TGTGCCAGCAGTCCCGGGACAGGCGAAGCCTACGAGCAGTACTTC.

CDR3 loop: CASSVQGALWNEQFF. CDR3 in DNA: TGTGCCAGCAGCGTGCAGGGGGCCCTTTGGAATGAGCAGTTCTTC. The genes are TRBV9 and TRBJ2-1; 8 bases line up with TRBD1. J gave up 7 bases and V 2 bases, and 8 bases lay outside the gene matches. Looked up from germline, CDR1 is SGDLS and CDR2 is YYNGEE. This CDR3 is 15 amino acids long.

The chain combines TRBV21-1 with TRBJ1-6. TRBV21-1 is designated a pseudogene. The CDR3 loop spans 16 amino acids. The CDR3 region has the DNA TGTGCCAGCAGCAAAGCGCCTCGGTCAAATAATTCACCCCTCCACTTT. Its translation: CASSKAPRSNNSPLHF.

The rearrangement links TRBV4-1 to TRBJ2-5, with D perhaps TRBD1 (5 bases). The CDR3 has 14 residues. CDR1 is MGHRA, CDR2 YSYEKL, per germline. The V end was cut by 1 base, the J end by 1 base, with 7 bases between. The CDR3 loop reads CASSQGDSQETQYF. The CDR3 bases are TGCGCCAGCAGCCAAGGAGACAGCCAAGAGACCCAGTACTTC.

The chain links TRBV2 to TRBJ2-1; 8 bases line up with TRBD1. CDR1 is SNHLY and CDR2 is FYNNEI in the germline V gene. V lost 6 bases to trimming and J lost 6 bases; unmatched junction nucleotides: 10. The CDR3 runs 15 residues. The CDR3 coding sequence is TGTGCCAGCAGACCCGGACAGGGAAGGGGCAATGAGCAGTTCTTC. Its translation is CASRPGQGRGNEQFF.

The V call is TRBV18, the J call TRBJ1-1; D might be TRBD1 (5 bases). Trimming left V 6 bases short and J 0 bases short, with 14 bases between. Germline loops: CDR1 KGHSH, CDR2 LQKENI. The CDR3 loop spans 15 amino acids. The CDR3 loop is CASSAEGWVNTEAFF. CDR3 bases: TGTGCCAGCTCCGCGGAGGGGTGGGTGAACACTGAAGCTTTCTTT.

The V gene is TRBV29-1, the J gene TRBJ1-1; 7 nucleotides agree with TRBD1. Germline V gene lookup returns CDR1 SQVTM and CDR2 ANQGSEA. The V gene end was trimmed by 4 bases and the J gene end by 0 bases; junction bases not matched to a gene: 5. This CDR3 is 14 amino acids long. The CDR3 nucleotides read TGCAGCGTTGTAGGGGGCGGAATGAACACTGAAGCTTTCTTT. Translated, it gives CSVVGGGMNTEAFF.

J is TRBJ1-1 and V is TRBV25-1; 7 nucleotides match TRBD1. This CDR3 comprises 14 residues. Trimming took 7 bases from V and 4 from J; bases not matched to a gene: 9. CDR1 MGHDK and CDR2 SYGVNS come from the germline V gene. CDR3 bases: TGTGCCAGCACCCAAGGAGGGGGCCTCACTGAAGCTTTCTTT. Translated, it gives CASTQGGGLTEAFF. Using reference TRBV25-1 and TRBJ1-1 for the parts outside the CDR3, the full variable domain is EADIYQTPRYLVIGTGKKITLECSQTMGHDKMYWYQQDPGMELHLIHYSYGVNSTEKGDLSSESTVSRIRTEHFPLTLESARPSHTSQYLCASTQGGGLTEAFFGQGTRLTVV.

About this clone itself: Other DNA sequences in this sample translate to the same CDR3. This chain links TRBV4-3 with TRBJ1-2; 12 nucleotides match TRBD1. Germline V lookup: CDR1 LGHNA, CDR2 YSLEER. This CDR3 comprises 15 residues. After removal of 1 base from V and 7 bases from J, the junction contained 4 bases not matched to a gene. The CDR3 loop reads CASSQVGQGARGYTF. CDR3 DNA: TGCGCCAGCAGCCAAGTGGGACAGGGGGCGCGTGGCTACACCTTC.

CDR3 nucleotides: TGTGCCAGCAGCTTCGGGAGCAATCAGCCCCAGCATTTT. Protein sequence: CASSFGSNQPQHF. The J gene is TRBJ1-5, the V gene TRBV7-9; unclear D gene. In germline, CDR1 is SEHNR, CDR2 FQNEAQ (reference sequence). Trimming took off 3 bases at V and 1 base at J, with 4 bases between the two ends. The CDR3 totals 13 residues.

This chain connects TRBV19 to TRBJ1-1; 11 nucleotides agree with TRBD1. The V and J ends lost 6 bases and 6 bases, in that order; junction bases with no gene match: 12. This CDR3 is built from 16 residues. In germline, CDR1 is LNHDA, CDR2 SQIVND (reference sequence). CDR3 region: CASRVTGGQGAAEAFF. The CDR3 DNA sequence: TGTGCCAGTAGGGTGACAGGCGGACAGGGGGCCGCTGAAGCTTTCTTT.

The V call is TRBV7-9, the J call TRBJ2-7, with a weak D call TRBD2 (5 bases). The V end was cut by 5 bases, the J end by 5 bases, with 19 bases between. Germline V gene lookup returns CDR1 SEHNR and CDR2 FQNEAQ (reference sequence). The CDR3 runs 15 residues. The CDR3, as DNA: TGTGCCAGCAGCCCGGGGTGGCCGGCGGGCCACGAGCAGTACTTC. Its translation is CASSPGWPAGHEQYF. The whole variable domain, remainder taken from reference TRBV7-9 and TRBJ2-7, is DTGVSQNPRHKITKRGQNVTFRCDPISEHNRLYWYRQTLGQGPEFLTYFQNEAQLEKSRLLSDRFSAERPKGSFSTLEIQRTEQGDSAMYLCASSPGWPAGHEQYFGPGTRLTVT.

The CDR3 reads CASGTGQETQYF. For the CDR3, the DNA is TGTGCCAGCGGGACAGGGCAGGAGACCCAGTACTTC. The genes are TRBV28 and TRBJ2-5; 9 nucleotides agree with TRBD1. The CDR3 has 12 residues. J gave up 5 bases and V 8 bases, and 3 bases lay outside the gene matches. Germline values: CDR1 MDHEN, CDR2 SYDVKM. Full variable domain (outside the CDR3, taken from reference TRBV28 and TRBJ2-5): DVKVTQSSRYLVKRTGEKVFLECVQDMDHENMFWYRQDPGLGLRLIYFSYDVKMKEKGDIPEGYSVSREKKERFSLILESASTNQTSMYLCASGTGQETQYFGPGTRLLVL.

This chain joins TRBV5-1 and TRBJ2-6; TRBD1 agrees at 7 bases. V trimming: 0 bases; J trimming: 0 bases; junction bases outside the gene matches: 15. Germline V gene lookup returns CDR1 SGHRS and CDR2 YFSETQ. The CDR3 sequence is 21 residues long. CDR3 nucleotide sequence: TGCGCCAGCAGCTTGGGGGACAGCATTTTCCAGCTCTTCTCTGGGGCCAACGTCCTGACTTTC. Protein: CASSLGDSIFQLFSGANVLTF.

The chain uses TRBV7-2 and TRBJ2-2, with 7 bases lining up with TRBD2. V shed 3 bases and J 6 bases; nucleotides not matched to a gene: 7. The germline V gene encodes CDR1 SGHTA and CDR2 FQGNSA. The CDR3 is 15 residues long. DNA for the CDR3: TGTGCCAGCAGCTTGGGGGGAGGGCGCCCCGGGGAGCTGTTTTTT. Translation gives CASSLGGGRPGELFF.

This sequence joins TRBV29-1 and TRBJ1-5; maybe TRBD1 (6 bases). The CDR3 length is 14 residues. Trimming shortened V by 6 bases and J by 3 bases, and 15 bases separated the two germline ends. CDR1 and CDR2 from the germline V gene are SQVTM and ANQGSEA. The CDR3 reads CSVAAGGANQPQHF. As DNA, the CDR3 is TGCAGCGTGGCGGCGGGGGGGGCCAATCAGCCCCAGCATTTT.

This clone was observed a few times. V and J are TRBV30 and TRBJ2-1; 7 bases are shared with TRBD1. The trim removed 4 bases at V and 3 bases at J, leaving 6 bases unmatched. The germline V gene has CDR1 GTSNPN and CDR2 SVGIG (reference sequence). This CDR3 contains 14 residues. The CDR3 protein is CAWTVGTDYNEQFF. The CDR3 DNA sequence: TGTGCCTGGACCGTGGGGACAGACTACAATGAGCAGTTCTTC.

This CDR3 is CASSLSEGAGEAFF. CDR3 DNA: TGTGCCAGCAGTTTATCAGAGGGGGCGGGTGAAGCTTTCTTT. The gene calls are TRBV27 and TRBJ1-1, with TRBD1 identical over 7 bases. The CDR3 loop spans 14 amino acids. Looked up from germline, CDR1 is MNHEY and CDR2 is SMNVEV (reference sequence). V lost 0 bases to trimming and J lost 7 bases; unmatched junction nucleotides: 5.